One sample yielded the 24 T cell receptor beta chains listed below, sequenced in a study of blood T cell repertoires in COVID-19. The repertoire was sequenced with immunoSEQ multiplex PCR; TCRdb's copy has only in-frame clones and lacks some. The table lists 150,000 to 200,000 clones, around 87% of them singletons. Sequencing was carried out using peripheral blood. All receptors come from a woman between 65 and 79 years old with COVID-19, enrolled during active disease.

The chain links TRBV27 to TRBJ2-7; 10 nucleotides match TRBD2. The V gene end was trimmed by 8 bases and the J gene end by 7 bases; junction bases not matched to a gene: 8. CDR1 is MNHEY, CDR2 SMNVEV, per germline (reference sequence). This CDR3 is built from 13 residues. This CDR3 reads CASASGRLEEQYF. As DNA, the CDR3 is TGTGCCAGCGCTAGCGGGAGATTAGAAGAGCAGTACTTC.

The gene calls are TRBV2 and TRBJ1-5, with 10 bases aligning to TRBD1. This CDR3 is 15 amino acids long. V dropped 7 bases and J dropped 2; count of bases not matched to a gene: 5. Germline CDR1 SNHLY, CDR2 FYNNEI. The CDR3 here is CASNTGTGGNQPQHF. The CDR3, as DNA: TGTGCCAGCAACACCGGGACAGGGGGCAATCAGCCCCAGCATTTT.

The chain uses TRBV28 and TRBJ2-5; 13 nucleotides agree with TRBD2. Trimming removed 6 bases from V and 2 bases from J; junction bases left unmatched: 6. This CDR3 is built from 16 residues. Germline V gene lookup returns CDR1 MDHEN and CDR2 SYDVKM. The CDR3: CASSPRLAGGQETQYF. CDR3 nucleotides: TGTGCCAGCAGCCCACGACTAGCGGGAGGTCAAGAGACCCAGTACTTC.

V gene TRBV18 combines with J gene TRBJ1-2; D call uncertain. CDR3 length equals 13 residues. Germline V gene sequence: CDR1 KGHSH, CDR2 LQKENI. The germline V and J ends were trimmed by 6 bases and 0 bases, with 8 bases remaining between them. CDR3 residues: CASSAGSNYGYTF. CDR3 in DNA: TGTGCCAGCTCTGCCGGTTCTAACTATGGCTACACCTTC.

V usage is TRBV7-3 and J usage is TRBJ2-2; TRBD1 aligns across 8 bases. The CDR3 runs 17 residues. CDR1 is SGHTA, CDR2 FQGTGA, per germline. The ends lost 5 bases at V and 5 bases at J; junction bases unmatched: 13. The CDR3 region has the DNA TGTGCCAGCAGCCCGCTAATGACAGGGGCAGAAACCGGGGAGCTGTTTTTT. It translates to CASSPLMTGAETGELFF.

The rearrangement links TRBV24-1 to TRBJ2-1, with TRBD2 matching 14 bases. This CDR3 contains 19 residues. V was clipped by 1 base and J by 8 bases; unmatched bases: 12. Germline CDR1 and CDR2: KGHDR and SFDVKD. The CDR3 sequence: CATSDFRGLAGERYDEQFF. The DNA of the CDR3 is TGTGCCACCAGTGATTTTCGGGGACTAGCGGGAGAACGGTACGATGAGCAGTTCTTC.

This clone was seen a single time. V is TRBV7-2 and J is TRBJ2-5; 9 nucleotides align to TRBD1. CDR1 is SGHTA, CDR2 FQGNSA, per germline. The length of the CDR3 is 14 residues. Losses at the gene ends were 5 bases for V and 5 bases for J; bases not matched to a gene: 6. CDR3 protein: CASSHGQGRETQYF. CDR3 DNA sequence: TGTGCCAGCAGCCACGGACAGGGGAGGGAGACCCAGTACTTC.

This clone has just a few counts. V is TRBV3-1 (or the pseudogene TRBV3-2) and J is TRBJ2-1; D is perhaps TRBD2 (6 bases). Trimming removed 1 base from V and 4 bases from J, with 14 bases in between. This CDR3 is built from 16 residues. The germline V gene has CDR1 LGHDT and CDR2 YNNKEL (reference sequence). The CDR3 loop reads CASSQGNIAEYNEQFF. CDR3 DNA sequence: TGTGCCAGCAGCCAAGGGAATATAGCGGAGTACAATGAGCAGTTCTTC.

The chain employs TRBV27 and TRBJ2-1, with D maybe TRBD2 (6 bases). CDR1 is MNHEY and CDR2 is SMNVEV in the germline V gene (reference sequence). The CDR3 totals 14 residues. V dropped 6 bases and J dropped 2 bases, with 11 bases sitting between them. The DNA of the CDR3 is TGTGCCAGCAGGCTTAGCGGAACCTACAATGAGCAGTTCTTC. It translates to CASRLSGTYNEQFF.

The chain links TRBV4-1 to TRBJ2-3, with a tentative D call TRBD1 (6 bases). Germline CDR1 is MGHRA and CDR2 is YSYEKL. The CDR3 extends over 18 amino acids. Trimming left V 0 bases short and J 2 bases short, with 18 bases between. The CDR3 reads CASSQDSTGTSPTDTQYF. In nucleotides, the CDR3 is TGCGCCAGCAGCCAAGATTCCACAGGGACCTCTCCCACAGATACGCAGTATTTT.

The chain links TRBV15 to TRBJ1-5; D possibly corresponds to TRBD1 (5 bases). The germline CDR1 and CDR2 sequences are LNHNV and YYDKDF (reference sequence). Between the trimmed V and J ends, which lost 3 bases and 5 bases, there was a span of 8 bases. The CDR3 extends over 13 amino acids. The CDR3 here is CATSSDRYQPQHF. The CDR3 DNA reads TGTGCCACCAGCAGTGACAGATATCAGCCCCAGCATTTT.

V and J are TRBV5-4 and TRBJ1-2; D call uncertain. CDR1 SGHNT and CDR2 YYREEE come from the germline V gene (reference sequence). The CDR3 runs 13 residues. V lost 4 bases and J 5 bases, leaving 12 bases between the germline ends. The CDR3 DNA reads as TGTGCCAGCAGCGGGGAGGGCGGATATGGCTACACCTTC. Its translation is CASSGEGGYGYTF.

The chain is built from TRBV7-3 and TRBJ2-3; D unresolved. The CDR3 consists of 13 residues. Looked up from germline, CDR1 is SGHTA and CDR2 is FQGTGA. V was pared by 2 bases and J by 2 bases, with 5 bases between. CDR3 loop: CASSLGATDTQYF. CDR3 DNA: TGTGCCAGCAGCTTAGGAGCCACAGATACGCAGTATTTT.

The V gene is TRBV19, the J gene TRBJ1-2; D possibly corresponds to TRBD1 (5 bases). Trimming shortened V by 2 bases and J by 7 bases, and 11 bases separated the two germline ends. The length of the CDR3 is 13 residues. CDR1 is LNHDA, CDR2 SQIVND, per germline (reference sequence). The CDR3 spells CASSIQGFGGYTF. The CDR3 DNA reads TGTGCCAGTAGTATACAGGGTTTCGGTGGCTACACCTTC. The full variable domain, with the rest looked up from reference TRBV19 and TRBJ1-2, is DGGITQSPKYLFRKEGQNVTLSCEQNLNHDAMYWYRQDPGQGLRLIYYSQIVNDFQKGDIAEGYSVSREKKESFPLTVTSAQKNPTAFYLCASSIQGFGGYTFGSGTRLTVV.

This chain links TRBV18 with TRBJ1-1; D perhaps matches TRBD1 (5 bases). Trimming removed 5 bases at V and 0 bases at J, with 10 bases between. CDR1 and CDR2 from the germline V gene are KGHSH and LQKENI. The CDR3 runs to 14 residues. CDR3 residues: CASSEQAMNTEAFF. The CDR3 DNA reads TGTGCCAGCTCAGAACAGGCCATGAACACTGAAGCTTTCTTT.

This chain links TRBV2 with TRBJ1-2, with a weak D call TRBD1 (6 bases). The germline CDR1 and CDR2 sequences are SNHLY and FYNNEI. The V gene lost 6 bases and the J gene lost 2 bases, with 10 bases spanning the gap. The CDR3 has 13 amino acids. The chain's CDR3 is CASRGQTNYGYTF. The CDR3 DNA follows: TGTGCCAGCAGAGGACAGACAAACTATGGCTACACCTTC. Combining the CDR3 with reference TRBV2 and TRBJ1-2 gives the whole variable domain EPEVTQTPSHQVTQMGQEVILRCVPISNHLYFYWYRQILGQKVEFLVSFYNNEISEKSEIFDDQFSVERPDGSNFTLKIRSTKLEDSAMYFCASRGQTNYGYTFGSGTRLTVV.

The CDR3 DNA follows: TGTGCCAGCAGTTCGGGGTTGACTTACTACAATGAGCAGTTCTTC. It encodes CASSSGLTYYNEQFF. The chain is built from TRBV28 and TRBJ2-1; D might be TRBD2 (5 bases). CDR1 MDHEN and CDR2 SYDVKM come from the germline V gene. V lost 4 bases to trimming and J lost 3 bases, with 13 bases between them. This CDR3 comprises 15 residues.

This clone was picked up a small number of times. The V and J genes are TRBV2 and TRBJ1-1, with D unclear. The ends were cut back, 6 bases at V and 1 base at J, with 9 bases in the middle. CDR3 length: 13 amino acids. Germline V gene lookup returns CDR1 SNHLY and CDR2 FYNNEI. CDR3 region: CASRTPKNTEAFF. The CDR3 coding sequence is TGTGCCAGCAGGACTCCCAAGAACACTGAAGCTTTCTTT.

The rearrangement uses TRBV7-3 and TRBJ2-7; perhaps TRBD2 as D (6 bases). Per the germline V gene, CDR1 is SGHTA and CDR2 is FQGTGA. Trimming cost V 3 bases and J 2 bases, with 8 bases left between them. This CDR3 has 13 amino acids. CDR3 residues: CASSFGGTYEQYF. The CDR3 DNA is TGTGCCAGCAGCTTTGGAGGGACCTACGAGCAGTACTTC.

V and J are TRBV30 and TRBJ2-1; no firm D call. The V gene's germline CDR1 is GTSNPN and CDR2 SVGIG (reference sequence). Trimming pared 0 bases from V and 6 bases from J, leaving 9 bases between. The CDR3 runs 13 residues. CDR3 residues: CAWSVRQSNEQFF. The CDR3 nucleotides read TGTGCCTGGAGTGTGAGGCAGTCCAATGAGCAGTTCTTC.

This chain links TRBV11-3 with TRBJ1-5, with TRBD1 matching over 7 bases. V shed 0 bases, J shed 10 bases, and the junction held 12 bases outside the gene matches. CDR1 and CDR2 (germline): SGHNT, YENEEA. The CDR3 totals 16 residues. The DNA of the CDR3 is TGTGCCAGCAGCTTAGATGGCGAACAGGGGTTGGAACCCCAGCATTTT. Its protein is CASSLDGEQGLEPQHF.

The genes are TRBV5-4 and TRBJ2-3; 11 nucleotides match TRBD2. Germline V lookup: CDR1 SGHNT, CDR2 YYREEE (reference sequence). The CDR3 totals 15 residues. J gave up 4 bases and V 2 bases, and 3 bases lay outside the gene matches. CDR3 nucleotides: TGTGCCAGCAGCTTTCAGGGACTAGCGGCAGATACGCAGTATTTT. This gives the protein CASSFQGLAADTQYF.

The V and J genes are TRBV21-1 and TRBJ2-2; TRBD2, the table's D call, was not compared with the DNA. TRBV21-1 is a listed pseudogene. This CDR3 has 14 amino acids. The CDR3 DNA reads as TGTGCCAGCAGCAAAGGAGGAAGCGCCGGGGAGCTGTTTTTT. Residues: CASSKGGSAGELFF.

This chain joins TRBV19 and TRBJ2-2; 10 nucleotides align to TRBD1. This CDR3 contains 15 residues. V was pared by 4 bases and J by 6 bases, with 5 bases of the junction left unmatched. Germline assignment: CDR1 LNHDA and CDR2 SQIVND (reference sequence). In DNA form, the CDR3 reads TGTGCCAGTAGTACGGTGGGACAGGGGCCCGGGGAGCTGTTTTTT. It specifies CASSTVGQGPGELFF.